The clone carrying this TCR beta chain was observed a handful of times. The germline CDR1 and CDR2 sequences are LGHNA and YNFKEQ. V dropped 1 base and J dropped 3; count of bases not matched to a gene: 10. This CDR3 region has 18 residues. These data originate in a study of sequential checkpoint blockade in melanoma. Treatment here: randomized to nivolumab then ipilimumab (arm A) or the reverse (arm B). Patients had received no earlier DNA-damaging chemotherapy. Live CD3+CD8+ CD19− CD56− cells were sorted from PBMCs. Here immunoSEQ multiplex PCR was the method, and the copy in TCRdb shows in-frame clones only, minus some. The table lists more than 15,000 clones, roughly 73% of them singletons, with around 22% in the top ten.

The chain joins TRBV4-2 to TRBJ2-5, with 11 bases lining up with TRBD2. This receptor was taken from a human donor with melanoma. The specimen was CD8+ T cells sorted from blood (inferred from file names), collected from a patient given nivolumab and ipilimumab in sequence. CDR3 nucleotides: TGTGCCAGCAGCCAAGCGATTAATAGCGGGGGGGCCGAAGAGACCCAGTACTTC. Amino acids: CASSQAINSGGAEETQYF.